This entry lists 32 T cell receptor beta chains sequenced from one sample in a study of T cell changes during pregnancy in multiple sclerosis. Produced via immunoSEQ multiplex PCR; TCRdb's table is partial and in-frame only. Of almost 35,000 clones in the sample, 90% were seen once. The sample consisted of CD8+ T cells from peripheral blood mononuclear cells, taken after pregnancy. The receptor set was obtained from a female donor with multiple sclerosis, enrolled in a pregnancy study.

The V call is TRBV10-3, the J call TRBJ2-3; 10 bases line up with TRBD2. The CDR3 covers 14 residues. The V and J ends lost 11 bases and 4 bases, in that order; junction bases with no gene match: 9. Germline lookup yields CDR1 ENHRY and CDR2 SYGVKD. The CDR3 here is CASNSGGFSDTQYF. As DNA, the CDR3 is TGTGCCTCGAATAGCGGGGGGTTTTCAGATACGCAGTATTTT.

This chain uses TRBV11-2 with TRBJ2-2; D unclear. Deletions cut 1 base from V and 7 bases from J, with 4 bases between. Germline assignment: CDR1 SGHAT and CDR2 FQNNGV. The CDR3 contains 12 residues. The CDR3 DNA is TGTGCCAGCAGCTTAGTAGTCGGGGAGCTGTTTTTT. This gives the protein CASSLVVGELFF.

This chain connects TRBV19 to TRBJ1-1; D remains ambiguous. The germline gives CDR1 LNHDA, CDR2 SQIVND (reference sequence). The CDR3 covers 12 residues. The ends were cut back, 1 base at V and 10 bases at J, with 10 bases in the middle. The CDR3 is CASSIGSRGAFF. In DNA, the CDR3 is TGTGCCAGTAGTATAGGGTCAAGAGGAGCTTTCTTT.

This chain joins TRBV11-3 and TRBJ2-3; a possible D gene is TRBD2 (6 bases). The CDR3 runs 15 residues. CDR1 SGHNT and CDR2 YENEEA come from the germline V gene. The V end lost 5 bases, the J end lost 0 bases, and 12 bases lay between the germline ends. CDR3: CASSLRGGSTDTQYF. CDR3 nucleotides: TGTGCCAGCAGCCTCCGGGGAGGTAGCACAGATACGCAGTATTTT.

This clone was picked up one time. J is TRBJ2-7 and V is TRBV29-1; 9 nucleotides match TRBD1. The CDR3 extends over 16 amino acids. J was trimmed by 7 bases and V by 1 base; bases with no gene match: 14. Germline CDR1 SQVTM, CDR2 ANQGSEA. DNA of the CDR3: TGCAGCGTTGAAGTAGCTGGGCAACAGGGGGCTCAGGAGCAGTACTTC. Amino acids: CSVEVAGQQGAQEQYF.

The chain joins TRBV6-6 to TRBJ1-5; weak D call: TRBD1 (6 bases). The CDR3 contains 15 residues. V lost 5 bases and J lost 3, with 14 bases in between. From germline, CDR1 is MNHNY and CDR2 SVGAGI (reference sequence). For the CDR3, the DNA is TGTGCCAGCAGTCCAGGGGCAGGGAACAATCAGCCCCAGCATTTT. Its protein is CASSPGAGNNQPQHF.

The CDR3 coding sequence is TGTGCCATCACCATAGACAGGGGATCACCCCTCCACTTT. Residues: CAITIDRGSPLHF. This chain connects TRBV10-3 to TRBJ1-6; 8 bases match TRBD1. Trimming cost V 7 bases and J 10 bases; bases outside gene matches: 6. The CDR3 has 13 residues. Germline-derived CDR1 and CDR2 are ENHRY and SYGVKD.

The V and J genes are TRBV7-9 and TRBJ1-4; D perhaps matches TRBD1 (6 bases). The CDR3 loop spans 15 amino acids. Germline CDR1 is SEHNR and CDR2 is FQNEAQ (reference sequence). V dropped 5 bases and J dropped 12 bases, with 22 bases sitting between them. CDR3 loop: CASSPEAPGHSQLFF. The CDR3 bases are TGTGCCAGCAGCCCAGAAGCCCCGGGACACTCACAACTGTTTTTT.

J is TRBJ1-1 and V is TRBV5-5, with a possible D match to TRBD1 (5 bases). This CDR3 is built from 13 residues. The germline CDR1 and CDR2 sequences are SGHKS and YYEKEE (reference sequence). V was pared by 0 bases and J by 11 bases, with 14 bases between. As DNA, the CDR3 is TGTGCCAGCAGCTTGGATACACTACCAGGGGCTTTCTTT. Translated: CASSLDTLPGAFF.

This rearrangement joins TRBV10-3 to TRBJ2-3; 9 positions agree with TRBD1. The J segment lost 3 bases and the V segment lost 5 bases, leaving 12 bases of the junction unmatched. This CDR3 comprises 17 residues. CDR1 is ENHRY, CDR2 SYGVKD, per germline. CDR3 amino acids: CAISISPGTGITDTQYF. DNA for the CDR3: TGTGCCATCAGTATTTCCCCCGGGACAGGGATAACAGATACGCAGTATTTT.

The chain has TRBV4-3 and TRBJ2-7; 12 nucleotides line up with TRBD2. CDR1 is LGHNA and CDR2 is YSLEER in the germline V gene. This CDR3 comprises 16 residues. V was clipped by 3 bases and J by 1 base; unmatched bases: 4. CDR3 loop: CASSQEGLAGSYEQYF. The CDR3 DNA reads TGCGCCAGCAGCCAGGAAGGACTAGCGGGGTCCTACGAGCAGTACTTC.

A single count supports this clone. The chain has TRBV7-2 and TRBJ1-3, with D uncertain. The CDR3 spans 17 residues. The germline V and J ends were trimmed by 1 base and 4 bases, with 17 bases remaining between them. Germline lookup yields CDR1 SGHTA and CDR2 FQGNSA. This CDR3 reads CASSLDGPGTLGNTIYF. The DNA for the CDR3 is TGTGCCAGCAGCTTAGATGGGCCAGGAACTTTGGGAAACACCATATATTTT. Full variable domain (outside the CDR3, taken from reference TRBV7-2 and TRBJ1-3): GAGVSQSPSNKVTEKGKDVELRCDPISGHTALYWYRQSLGQGLEFLIYFQGNSAPDKSGLPSDRFSAERTGGSVSTLTIQRTQQEDSAVYLCASSLDGPGTLGNTIYFGEGSWLTVV.

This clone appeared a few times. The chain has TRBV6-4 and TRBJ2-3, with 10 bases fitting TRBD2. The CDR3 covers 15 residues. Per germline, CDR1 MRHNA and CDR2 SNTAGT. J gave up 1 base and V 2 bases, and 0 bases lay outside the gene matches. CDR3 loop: CASSDTSGGTDTQYF. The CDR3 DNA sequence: TGTGCCAGCAGTGACACTAGCGGGGGCACAGATACGCAGTATTTT.

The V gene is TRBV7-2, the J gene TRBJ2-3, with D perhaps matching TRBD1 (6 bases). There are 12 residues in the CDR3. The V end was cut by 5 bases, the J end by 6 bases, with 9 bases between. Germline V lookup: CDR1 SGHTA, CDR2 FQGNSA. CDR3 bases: TGTGCCAGCAGCCAGAGGGGGGATACGCAGTATTTT. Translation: CASSQRGDTQYF. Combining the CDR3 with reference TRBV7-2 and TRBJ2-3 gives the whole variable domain GAGVSQSPSNKVTEKGKDVELRCDPISGHTALYWYRQSLGQGLEFLIYFQGNSAPDKSGLPSDRFSAERTGGSVSTLTIQRTQQEDSAVYLCASSQRGDTQYFGPGTRLTVL.

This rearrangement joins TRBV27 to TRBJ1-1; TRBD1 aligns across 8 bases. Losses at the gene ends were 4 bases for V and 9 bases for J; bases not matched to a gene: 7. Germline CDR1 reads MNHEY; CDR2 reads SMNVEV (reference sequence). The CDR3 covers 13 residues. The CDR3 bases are TGTGCCAGCAGTTCAGGACAGGGAGTTCAAGCTTTCTTT. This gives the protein CASSSGQGVQAFF.

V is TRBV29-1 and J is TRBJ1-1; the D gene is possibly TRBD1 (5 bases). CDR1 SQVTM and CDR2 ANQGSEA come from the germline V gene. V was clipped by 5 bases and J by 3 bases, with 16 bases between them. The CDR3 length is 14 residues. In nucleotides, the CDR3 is TGCAGCGTTCCCTGGCGGGGGGGGGACACTGAAGCTTTCTTT. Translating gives CSVPWRGGDTEAFF. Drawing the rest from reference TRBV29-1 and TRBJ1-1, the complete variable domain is SAVISQKPSRDICQRGTSLTIQCQVDSQVTMMFWYRQQPGQSLTLIATANQGSEATYESGFVIDKFPISRPNLTFSTLTVSNMSPEDSSIYLCSVPWRGGDTEAFFGQGTRLTVV.

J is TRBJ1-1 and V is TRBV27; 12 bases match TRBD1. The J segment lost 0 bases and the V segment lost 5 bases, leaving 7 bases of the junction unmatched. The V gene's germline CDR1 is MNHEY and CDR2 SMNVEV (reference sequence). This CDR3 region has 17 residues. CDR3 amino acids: CASSGGQGAFMNTEAFF. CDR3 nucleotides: TGTGCCAGCAGTGGGGGACAGGGGGCTTTTATGAACACTGAAGCTTTCTTT.

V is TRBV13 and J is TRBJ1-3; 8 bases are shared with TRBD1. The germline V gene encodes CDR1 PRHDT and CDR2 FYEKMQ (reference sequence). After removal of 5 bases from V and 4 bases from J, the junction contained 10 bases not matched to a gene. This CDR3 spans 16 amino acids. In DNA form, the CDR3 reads TGTGCCAGCAGCCATCGGGACAGGTCAAAAGGAAACACCATATATTTT. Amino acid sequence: CASSHRDRSKGNTIYF.

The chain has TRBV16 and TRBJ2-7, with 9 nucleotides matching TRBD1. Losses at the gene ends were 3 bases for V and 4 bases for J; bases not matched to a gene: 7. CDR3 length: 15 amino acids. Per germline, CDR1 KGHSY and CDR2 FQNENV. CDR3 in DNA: TGTGCCAGCAGCCACCCGGACAGGGGACGGTACGAGCAGTACTTC. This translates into CASSHPDRGRYEQYF.

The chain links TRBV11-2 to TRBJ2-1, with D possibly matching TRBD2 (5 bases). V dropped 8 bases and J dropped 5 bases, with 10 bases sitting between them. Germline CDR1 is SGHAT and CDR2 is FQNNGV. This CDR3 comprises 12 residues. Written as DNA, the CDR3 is TGTGCCAGCGGGAGAGCGCACAATGAGCAGTTCTTC. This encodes CASGRAHNEQFF.

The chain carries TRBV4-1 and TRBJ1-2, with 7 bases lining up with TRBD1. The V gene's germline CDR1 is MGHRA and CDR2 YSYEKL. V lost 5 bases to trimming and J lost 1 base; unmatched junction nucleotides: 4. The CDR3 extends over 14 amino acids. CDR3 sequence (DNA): TGCGCCAGCAGCTTTGGGACAGATAACTATGGCTACACCTTC. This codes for CASSFGTDNYGYTF.

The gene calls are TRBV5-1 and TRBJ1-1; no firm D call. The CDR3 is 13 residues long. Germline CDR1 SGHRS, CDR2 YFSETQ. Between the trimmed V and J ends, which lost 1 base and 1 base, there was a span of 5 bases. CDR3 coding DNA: TGCGCCAGCAGCTTGTCTTCGAACACTGAAGCTTTCTTT. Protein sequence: CASSLSSNTEAFF.

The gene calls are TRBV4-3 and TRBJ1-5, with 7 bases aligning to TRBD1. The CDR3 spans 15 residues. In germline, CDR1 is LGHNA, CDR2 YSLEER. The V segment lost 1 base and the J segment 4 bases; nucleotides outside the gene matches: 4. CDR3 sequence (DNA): TGCGCCAGCAGCCAAGGGTTACAGGGGAATCAGCCCCAGCATTTT. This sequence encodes CASSQGLQGNQPQHF.

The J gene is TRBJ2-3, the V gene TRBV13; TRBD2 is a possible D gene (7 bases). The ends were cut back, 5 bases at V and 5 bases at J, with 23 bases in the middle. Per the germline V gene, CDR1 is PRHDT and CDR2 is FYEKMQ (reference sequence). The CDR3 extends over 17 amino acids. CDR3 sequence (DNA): TGTGCCAGCAGCGGGCGTTTGGGGGGGCGAGGAAAAGATACGCAGTATTTT. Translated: CASSGRLGGRGKDTQYF.

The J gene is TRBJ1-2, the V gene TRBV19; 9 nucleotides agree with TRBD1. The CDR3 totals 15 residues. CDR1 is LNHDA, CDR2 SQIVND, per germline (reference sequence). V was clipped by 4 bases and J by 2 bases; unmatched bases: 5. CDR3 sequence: CASSTGQGLNYGYTF. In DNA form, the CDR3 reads TGTGCCAGTAGTACCGGACAGGGGCTCAACTATGGCTACACCTTC.

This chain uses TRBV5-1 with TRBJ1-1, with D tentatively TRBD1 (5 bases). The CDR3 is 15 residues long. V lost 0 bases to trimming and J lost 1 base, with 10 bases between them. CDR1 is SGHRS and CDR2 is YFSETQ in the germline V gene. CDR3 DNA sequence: TGCGCCAGCAGCTTGGCCGGGGGATCGAACACTGAAGCTTTCTTT. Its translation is CASSLAGGSNTEAFF.

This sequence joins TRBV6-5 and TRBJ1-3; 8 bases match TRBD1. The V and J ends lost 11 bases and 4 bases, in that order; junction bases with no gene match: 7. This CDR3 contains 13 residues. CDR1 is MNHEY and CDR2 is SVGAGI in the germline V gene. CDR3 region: CAAGGGGGNTIYF. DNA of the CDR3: TGTGCCGCAGGGGGCGGCGGAGGAAACACCATATATTTT.

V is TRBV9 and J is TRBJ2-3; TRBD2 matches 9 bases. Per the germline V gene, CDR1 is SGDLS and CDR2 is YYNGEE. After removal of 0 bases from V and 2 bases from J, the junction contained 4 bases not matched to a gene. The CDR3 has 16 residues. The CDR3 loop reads CASSVDQRGATDTQYF. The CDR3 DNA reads TGTGCCAGCAGCGTAGATCAGCGGGGGGCCACAGATACGCAGTATTTT.

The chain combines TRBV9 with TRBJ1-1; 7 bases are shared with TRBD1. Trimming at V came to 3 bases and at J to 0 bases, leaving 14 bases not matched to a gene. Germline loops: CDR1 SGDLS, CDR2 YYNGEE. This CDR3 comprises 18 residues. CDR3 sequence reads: CASSGPNAGTALNTEAFF. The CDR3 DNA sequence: TGTGCCAGCAGCGGACCCAACGCCGGGACAGCCCTGAACACTGAAGCTTTCTTT. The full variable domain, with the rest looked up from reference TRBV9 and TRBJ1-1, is DSGVTQTPKHLITATGQRVTLRCSPRSGDLSVYWYQQSLDQGLQFLIQYYNGEERAKGNILERFSAQQFPDLHSELNLSSLELGDSALYFCASSGPNAGTALNTEAFFGQGTRLTVV.

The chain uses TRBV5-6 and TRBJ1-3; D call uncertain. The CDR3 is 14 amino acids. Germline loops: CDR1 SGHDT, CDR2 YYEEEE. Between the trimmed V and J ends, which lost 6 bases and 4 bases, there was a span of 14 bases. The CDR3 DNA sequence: TGTGCCAGCACCCAAGAAGACTTAGGAAACACCATATATTTT. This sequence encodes CASTQEDLGNTIYF.

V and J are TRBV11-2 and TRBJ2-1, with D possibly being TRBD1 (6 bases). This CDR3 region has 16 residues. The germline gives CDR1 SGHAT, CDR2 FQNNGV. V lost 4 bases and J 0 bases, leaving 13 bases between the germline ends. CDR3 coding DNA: TGTGCCAGCAGCTCAAGGACAGAGAGCTCCTACAATGAGCAGTTCTTC. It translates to CASSSRTESSYNEQFF.

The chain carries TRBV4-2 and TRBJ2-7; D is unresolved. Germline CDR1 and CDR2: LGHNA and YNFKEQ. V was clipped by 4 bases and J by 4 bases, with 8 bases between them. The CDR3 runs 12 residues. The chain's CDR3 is CASSPSGYEQYF. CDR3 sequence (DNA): TGTGCCAGCAGCCCCTCAGGATACGAGCAGTACTTC.